These 16 T cell receptor beta chains share one sample of origin, sequenced in a study of blood T cells in healthy people across ages. Sample-barcoded 5' priming and a J-beta primer mix drove a second PCR of about 6 to 12 cycles. From the 5' RACE reads, TCRdb called clonotypes with MiXCR, one entry per CDR3 protein. The table shows over 500,000 distinct CDR3 sequences, with 40% to 65% occurring only once. The sequenced sample was blood. These receptor sequences come from a woman older than 75 in good health.

The chain combines TRBV7-2 with TRBJ2-1; D is undetermined. The CDR3 is made up of 15 amino acids. Trimming took off 3 bases at V and 0 bases at J, with 9 bases between the two ends. CDR1 is SGHTA and CDR2 is FQGNSA in the germline V gene. The chain's CDR3 is CASSFSSNSYNEQFF. CDR3 in DNA: TGTGCCAGCAGCTTCAGTAGCAACTCCTACAATGAGCAGTTCTTC.

As to this clonotype: A much larger clone is a single base away; this may be a read error. The chain has TRBV12-3 or TRBV12-4 and TRBJ1-1, with D possibly TRBD1 on 6 matching bases. The CDR3 has 13 residues. V dropped 7 bases and J dropped 3 bases, with 12 bases sitting between them. CDR3 in DNA: TGTGCCAGCACCTTACAGGGTTACACTGAAGCTTTCTTT. Translation: CASTLQGYTEAFF.

This clonotype was detected many times. The chain uses TRBV7-3 and TRBJ2-3; D call uncertain. This CDR3 has 17 residues. The germline V gene has CDR1 SGHTA and CDR2 FQGTGA. Trimming took 0 bases from V and 4 from J, leaving 17 bases between them. The CDR3 spells CASSLTPSSTGSDTQYF. The CDR3 DNA is TGTGCCAGCAGCTTAACGCCCAGCAGTACCGGCTCAGATACGCAGTATTTT.

Regarding this clonotype: This may stem from a read error, because a much larger clone lies one nucleotide away. This sequence joins TRBV20-1 and TRBJ2-1; D gene uncertain. The CDR3 is 12 amino acids. Per germline, CDR1 DFQATT and CDR2 SNEGSKA (reference sequence). V gave up 2 bases and J gave up 12 bases, with 14 bases separating them. The CDR3, as DNA: TGCAGTGCTAGACCTACACTGACTGGGCAGTTCTTC. This codes for CSARPTLTGQFF.

This clonotype was picked up a small number of times. The chain couples TRBV30 to TRBJ2-1, with 7 bases lining up with TRBD1. V was clipped by 5 bases and J by 9 bases; unmatched bases: 10. CDR1 GTSNPN and CDR2 SVGIG come from the germline V gene (reference sequence). There are 13 residues in the CDR3. CDR3 residues: CAWAKPGQLEQFF. Here the CDR3 DNA reads TGTGCCTGGGCTAAACCGGGACAGCTTGAGCAGTTCTTC.

The gene calls are TRBV6-1 and TRBJ1-1; 9 bases are shared with TRBD1. The CDR3 is 14 residues long. Trimming took 4 bases from V and 6 from J; bases not matched to a gene: 6. Germline CDR1 is MNHNS and CDR2 is SASEGT. CDR3 in amino acids: CASSGDRANSEAFF. Written as DNA, the CDR3 is TGTGCCAGCAGTGGGGACAGGGCTAACTCTGAAGCTTTCTTT.

V usage is TRBV3-1 and J usage is TRBJ1-2, with a tentative D call TRBD1 (6 bases). V gave up 3 bases and J gave up 6 bases, with 14 bases separating them. This CDR3 region has 14 residues. The germline gives CDR1 LGHDT, CDR2 YNNKEL (reference sequence). This CDR3 reads CASSQDYRADGYTF. The CDR3 DNA reads TGTGCCAGCAGCCAGGATTACAGGGCTGATGGCTACACCTTC.

The chain employs TRBV3-1 and TRBJ1-2; D uncertain. Germline CDR1 and CDR2: LGHDT and YNNKEL (reference sequence). This CDR3 contains 15 residues. Trimming removed 4 bases from V and 2 bases from J, with 14 bases in between. The CDR3 nucleotides are TGTGCCAGCAGCCGGAAGACGGGAGGAAACTATGGCTACACCTTC. Amino acids: CASSRKTGGNYGYTF.

This clonotype occurred a few times. The gene calls are TRBV7-2 and TRBJ1-5; perhaps TRBD1 as D (6 bases). The CDR3 is made up of 16 amino acids. Trimming took 1 base from V and 4 from J, leaving 14 bases between them. Germline V CDR1 and CDR2: SGHTA, FQGNSA. CDR3 loop: CASSLGGRGWNQPQHF. CDR3 DNA sequence: TGTGCCAGCAGCTTAGGCGGCAGGGGTTGGAATCAGCCCCAGCATTTT.

Points on this clonotype: The missing conserved phenylalanine or tryptophan at the end of this CDR3 makes a read error likely. This sequence joins TRBV6-6 and TRBJ2-1, with D unresolved. V gave up 6 bases and J gave up 5 bases, with 8 bases separating them. Germline CDR1 MNHNY, CDR2 SVGAGI (reference sequence). This CDR3 has 12 amino acids. CDR3: CASRGSDNEQFI. CDR3 bases: TGTGCCAGCAGGGGTTCGGACAATGAGCAGTTCATC.

On this clonotype: A read error may explain this, as a much larger clone is one base away. The gene calls are TRBV5-1 and TRBJ2-5, with 7 bases lining up with TRBD1. Germline CDR1 SGHRS, CDR2 YFSETQ. CDR3 length equals 13 residues. CDR3 bases: TGCGTCAGCAGGACGACAGGGATGGAGACCCAGTACTTC. This codes for CVSRTTGMETQYF.

The V and J genes are TRBV30 and TRBJ1-2; TRBD1 might be the D (6 bases). The germline V gene has CDR1 GTSNPN and CDR2 SVGIG (reference sequence). The CDR3 sequence is 11 residues long. V lost 8 bases and J lost 8, with 15 bases in between. CDR3 in amino acids: CAGTGAGGYTF. The CDR3, as DNA: TGTGCCGGGACGGGGGCTGGCGGCTACACCTTC.

The chain has TRBV6-5 and TRBJ2-5; D is uncertain. The germline V gene encodes CDR1 MNHEY and CDR2 SVGAGI. This CDR3 has 16 residues. V was shortened by 2 bases and J by 4 bases, with 17 bases between the two germline ends. As DNA, the CDR3 is TGTGCCAGCAGTTACGGAAGAGGAGCGTTAGGAGAGACCCAGTACTTC. Amino acid sequence: CASSYGRGALGETQYF.

This rearrangement joins TRBV5-1 to TRBJ1-2; a possible D gene is TRBD1 (6 bases). This CDR3 spans 13 amino acids. Germline CDR1 reads SGHRS; CDR2 reads YFSETQ. Trimming left V 4 bases short and J 7 bases short, with 14 bases between. CDR3 amino acids: CASSAPEGGGYTF. The DNA for the CDR3 is TGCGCCAGCAGCGCCCCCGAGGGGGGTGGCTACACCTTC.

The chain carries TRBV2 and TRBJ2-3, with 10 bases matching TRBD1. Germline CDR1 is SNHLY and CDR2 is FYNNEI. The V segment lost 3 bases and the J segment 3 bases; nucleotides outside the gene matches: 0. The CDR3 is 14 residues long. Here the CDR3 reads CASSEGQGTDTQYF. CDR3 coding DNA: TGTGCCAGCAGTGAGGGACAGGGGACAGATACGCAGTATTTT.

The table lists this clonotype with a few counts. The chain joins TRBV7-2 to TRBJ1-6, with D possibly TRBD1 on 5 matching bases. Trimming cost V 5 bases and J 11 bases, with 13 bases left between them. The CDR3 has 13 amino acids. The germline gives CDR1 SGHTA, CDR2 FQGNSA. The CDR3 loop reads CASSPGPEAPLHF. CDR3 nucleotides: TGTGCCAGCAGCCCGGGACCCGAAGCACCCCTCCACTTT. The variable domain in full, completed from reference TRBV7-2 and TRBJ1-6, reads GAGVSQSPSNKVTEKGKDVELRCDPISGHTALYWYRQSLGQGLEFLIYFQGNSAPDKSGLPSDRFSAERTGGSVSTLTIQRTQQEDSAVYLCASSPGPEAPLHFGNGTRLTVT.